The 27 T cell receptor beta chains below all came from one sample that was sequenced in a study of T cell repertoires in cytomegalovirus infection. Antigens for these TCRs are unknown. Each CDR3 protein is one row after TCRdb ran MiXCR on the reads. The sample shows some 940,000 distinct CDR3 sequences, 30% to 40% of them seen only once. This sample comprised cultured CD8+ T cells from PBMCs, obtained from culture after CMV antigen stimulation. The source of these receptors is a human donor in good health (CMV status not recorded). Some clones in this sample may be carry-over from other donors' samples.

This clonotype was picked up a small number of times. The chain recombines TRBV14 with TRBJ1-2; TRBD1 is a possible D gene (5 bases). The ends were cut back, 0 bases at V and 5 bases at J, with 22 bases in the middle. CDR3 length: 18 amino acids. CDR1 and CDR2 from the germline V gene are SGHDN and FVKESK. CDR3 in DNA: TGTGCCAGCAGCCAAGAAGAGGAGGAAGGGACGGAAATTTATGGCTACACCTTC. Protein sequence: CASSQEEEEGTEIYGYTF.

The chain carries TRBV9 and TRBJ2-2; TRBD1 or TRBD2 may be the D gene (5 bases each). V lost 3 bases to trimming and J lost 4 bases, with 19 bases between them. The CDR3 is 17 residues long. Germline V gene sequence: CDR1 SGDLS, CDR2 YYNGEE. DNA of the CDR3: TGTGCCAGCAGCGCCCGGGCTGGGGGTCTGGTCACCGGGGAGCTGTTTTTT. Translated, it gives CASSARAGGLVTGELFF. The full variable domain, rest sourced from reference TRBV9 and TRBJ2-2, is DSGVTQTPKHLITATGQRVTLRCSPRSGDLSVYWYQQSLDQGLQFLIQYYNGEERAKGNILERFSAQQFPDLHSELNLSSLELGDSALYFCASSARAGGLVTGELFFGEGSRLTVL.

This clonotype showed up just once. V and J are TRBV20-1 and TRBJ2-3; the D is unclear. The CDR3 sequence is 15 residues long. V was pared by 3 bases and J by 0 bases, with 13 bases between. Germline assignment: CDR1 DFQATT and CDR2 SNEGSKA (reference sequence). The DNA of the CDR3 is TGCAGTGCTAGCGGCAGACCCTTAAGCACAGATACGCAGTATTTT. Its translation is CSASGRPLSTDTQYF.

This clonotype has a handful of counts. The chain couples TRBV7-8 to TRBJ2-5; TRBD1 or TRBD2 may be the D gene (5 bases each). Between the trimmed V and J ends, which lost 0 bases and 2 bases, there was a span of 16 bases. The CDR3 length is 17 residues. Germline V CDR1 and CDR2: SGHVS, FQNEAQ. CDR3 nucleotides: TGTGCCAGCAGCTTAGCCTGGATCTGGGGACCGCAAGAGACCCAGTACTTC. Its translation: CASSLAWIWGPQETQYF.

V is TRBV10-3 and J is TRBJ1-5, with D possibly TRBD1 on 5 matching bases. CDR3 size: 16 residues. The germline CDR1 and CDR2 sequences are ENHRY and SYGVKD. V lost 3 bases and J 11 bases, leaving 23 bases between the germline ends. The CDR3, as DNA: TGTGCCATCAGTGAAGGGGTTGGGACTATATGGGGGTCCCAGCATTTT. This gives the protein CAISEGVGTIWGSQHF.

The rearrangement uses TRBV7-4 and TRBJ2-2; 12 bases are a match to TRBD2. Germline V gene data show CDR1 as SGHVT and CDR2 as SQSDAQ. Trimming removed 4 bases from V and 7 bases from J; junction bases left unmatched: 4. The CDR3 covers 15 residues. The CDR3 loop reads CASSSWTSGDGELFF. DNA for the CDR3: TGTGCCAGCAGCTCCTGGACTAGCGGGGACGGGGAGCTGTTTTTT. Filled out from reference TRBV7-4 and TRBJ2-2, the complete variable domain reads GAGVSQSPRYKVAKRGRDVALRCDSISGHVTLYWYRQTLGQGSEVLTYSQSDAQRDKSGRPSGRFSAERPERSVSTLKIQRTEQGDSAVYLCASSSWTSGDGELFFGEGSRLTVL.

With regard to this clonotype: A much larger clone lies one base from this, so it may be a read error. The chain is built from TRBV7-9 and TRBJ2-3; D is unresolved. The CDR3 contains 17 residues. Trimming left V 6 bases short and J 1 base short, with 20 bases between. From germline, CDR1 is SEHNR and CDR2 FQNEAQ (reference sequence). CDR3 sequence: CASRRWAERKGTDTQYF. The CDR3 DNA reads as TGTGCCAGCAGGCGGTGGGCAGAAAGAAAAGGCACAGATACGCAGTATTTT.

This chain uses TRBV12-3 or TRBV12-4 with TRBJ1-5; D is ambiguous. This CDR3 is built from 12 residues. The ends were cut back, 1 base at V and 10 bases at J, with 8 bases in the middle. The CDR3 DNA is TGTGCCAGCAGTTTAGGGCGGCTACCCCAGCATTTT. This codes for CASSLGRLPQHF.

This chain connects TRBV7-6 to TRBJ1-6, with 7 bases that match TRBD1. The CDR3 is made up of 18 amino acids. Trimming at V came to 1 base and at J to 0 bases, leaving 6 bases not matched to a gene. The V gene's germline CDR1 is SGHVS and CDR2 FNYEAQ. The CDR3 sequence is CASSLGQGSSSYNSPLHF. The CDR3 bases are TGTGCCAGCAGCTTAGGACAGGGCTCGAGCTCCTATAATTCACCCCTCCACTTT. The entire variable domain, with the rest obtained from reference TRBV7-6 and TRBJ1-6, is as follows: GAGVSQSPRYKVTKRGQDVALRCDPISGHVSLYWYRQALGQGPEFLTYFNYEAQQDKSGLPNDRFSAERPEGSISTLTIQRTEQRDSAMYRCASSLGQGSSSYNSPLHFGNGTRLTVT.

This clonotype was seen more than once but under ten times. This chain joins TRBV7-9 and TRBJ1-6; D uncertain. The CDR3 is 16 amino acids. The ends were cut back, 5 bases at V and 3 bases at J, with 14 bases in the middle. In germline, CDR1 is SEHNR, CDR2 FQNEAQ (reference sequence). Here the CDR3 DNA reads TGTGCCAGCAGCACCACAGAGGCCGTCTATAATTCACCCCTCCACTTT. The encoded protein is CASSTTEAVYNSPLHF.

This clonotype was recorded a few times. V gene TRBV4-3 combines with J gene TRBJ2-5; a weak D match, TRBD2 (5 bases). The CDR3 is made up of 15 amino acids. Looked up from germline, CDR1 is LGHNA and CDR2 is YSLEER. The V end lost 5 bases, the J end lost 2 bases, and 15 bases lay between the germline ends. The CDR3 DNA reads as TGCGCCAGCAGCTGGACCGGGAATCCTCAAGAGACCCAGTACTTC. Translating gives CASSWTGNPQETQYF.

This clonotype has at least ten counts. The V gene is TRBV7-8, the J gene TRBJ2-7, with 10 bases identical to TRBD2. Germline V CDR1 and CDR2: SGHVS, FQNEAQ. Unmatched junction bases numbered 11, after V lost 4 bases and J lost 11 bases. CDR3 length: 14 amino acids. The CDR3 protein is CASSSSGGPLVEYF. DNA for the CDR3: TGTGCCAGCAGCTCTAGCGGGGGCCCATTAGTGGAGTACTTC.

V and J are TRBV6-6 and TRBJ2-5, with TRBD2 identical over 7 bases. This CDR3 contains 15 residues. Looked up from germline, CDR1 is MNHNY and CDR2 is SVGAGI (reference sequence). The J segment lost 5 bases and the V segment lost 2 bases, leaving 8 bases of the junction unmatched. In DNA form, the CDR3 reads TGTGCCAGCAGTTACCCGATGGTCGGGGGGGAGACCCAGTACTTC. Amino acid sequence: CASSYPMVGGETQYF.

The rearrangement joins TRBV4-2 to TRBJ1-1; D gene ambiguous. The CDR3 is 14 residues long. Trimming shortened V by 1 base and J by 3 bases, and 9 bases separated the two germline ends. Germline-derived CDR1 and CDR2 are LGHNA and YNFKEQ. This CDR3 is CASSQVRSDTEAFF. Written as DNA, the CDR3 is TGTGCCAGCAGCCAAGTTCGCAGTGACACTGAAGCTTTCTTT.

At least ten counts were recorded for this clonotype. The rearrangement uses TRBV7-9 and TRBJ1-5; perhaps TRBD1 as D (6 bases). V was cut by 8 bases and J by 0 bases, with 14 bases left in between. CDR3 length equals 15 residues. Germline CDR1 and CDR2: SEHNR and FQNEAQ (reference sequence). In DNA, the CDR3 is TGTGCCAGCTCACCAGGACAGTATAGCAATCAGCCCCAGCATTTT. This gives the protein CASSPGQYSNQPQHF.

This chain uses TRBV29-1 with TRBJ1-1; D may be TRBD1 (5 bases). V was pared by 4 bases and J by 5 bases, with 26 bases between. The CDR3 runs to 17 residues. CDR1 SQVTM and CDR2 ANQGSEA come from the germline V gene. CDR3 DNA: TGCAGCGTTGTGGGGGTAGGCGATCCGGGGATGGGGACTGAAGCTTTCTTT. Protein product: CSVVGVGDPGMGTEAFF.

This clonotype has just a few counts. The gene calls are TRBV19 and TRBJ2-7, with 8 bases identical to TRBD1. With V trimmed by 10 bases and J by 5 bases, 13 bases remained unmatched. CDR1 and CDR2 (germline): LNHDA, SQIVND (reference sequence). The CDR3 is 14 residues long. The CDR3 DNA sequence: TGTGCCAACGTTCTCGGGACAGGTGGAAACGAGCAGTACGTC. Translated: CANVLGTGGNEQYV.

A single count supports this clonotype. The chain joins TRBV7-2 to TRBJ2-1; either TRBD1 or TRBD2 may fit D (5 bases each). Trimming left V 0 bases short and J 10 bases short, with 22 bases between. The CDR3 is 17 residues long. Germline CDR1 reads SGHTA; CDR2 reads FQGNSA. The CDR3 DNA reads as TGTGCCAGCAGCTTAGCCAAGGGGCGGGTGGCCTTGAAGGAGCAGTTCTTC. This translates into CASSLAKGRVALKEQFF.

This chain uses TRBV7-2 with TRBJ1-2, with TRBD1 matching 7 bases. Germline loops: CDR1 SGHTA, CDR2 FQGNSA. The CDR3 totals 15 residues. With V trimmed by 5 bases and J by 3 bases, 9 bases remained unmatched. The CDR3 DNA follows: TGTGCCAGCAGCCCGATGACAGGGAATTACTATGGCTACACCTTC. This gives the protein CASSPMTGNYYGYTF.

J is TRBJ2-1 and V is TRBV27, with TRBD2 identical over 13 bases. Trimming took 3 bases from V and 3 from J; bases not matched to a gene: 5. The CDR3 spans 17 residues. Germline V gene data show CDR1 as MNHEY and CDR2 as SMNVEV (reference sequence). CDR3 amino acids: CASSFGLAGVVYNEQFF. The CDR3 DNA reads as TGTGCCAGCAGTTTTGGACTAGCGGGGGTGGTCTACAATGAGCAGTTCTTC.

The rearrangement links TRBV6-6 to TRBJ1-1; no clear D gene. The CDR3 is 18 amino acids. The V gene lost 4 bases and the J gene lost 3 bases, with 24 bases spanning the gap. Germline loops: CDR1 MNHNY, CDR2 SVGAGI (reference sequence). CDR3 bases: TGTGCCAGCAGTTCGCTTTACCGGGATCTACCGGCCGACACTGAAGCTTTCTTT. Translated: CASSSLYRDLPADTEAFF.

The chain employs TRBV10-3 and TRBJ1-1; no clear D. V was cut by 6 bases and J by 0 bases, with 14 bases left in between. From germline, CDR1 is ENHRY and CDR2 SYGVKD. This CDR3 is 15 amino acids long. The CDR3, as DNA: TGTGCCATCAGACTCGACGCTACTATGAACACTGAAGCTTTCTTT. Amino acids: CAIRLDATMNTEAFF.

Here the CDR3 reads CASSLGDSANSPLHF. In DNA form, the CDR3 reads TGTGCCAGCAGTTTAGGCGACAGCGCAAATTCACCCCTCCACTTT. V and J are TRBV27 and TRBJ1-6; D might be TRBD1 (5 bases). The CDR3 has 15 residues. V shed 2 bases and J shed 7 bases, with 12 bases lying between them. In germline, CDR1 is MNHEY, CDR2 SMNVEV (reference sequence).

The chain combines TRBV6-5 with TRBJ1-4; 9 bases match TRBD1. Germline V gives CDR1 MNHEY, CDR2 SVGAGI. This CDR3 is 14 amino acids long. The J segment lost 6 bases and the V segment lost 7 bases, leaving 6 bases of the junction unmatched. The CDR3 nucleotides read TGTGCCAGCATTTGGACAGGGGTTGATGAAAAACTGTTTTTT. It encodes CASIWTGVDEKLFF.

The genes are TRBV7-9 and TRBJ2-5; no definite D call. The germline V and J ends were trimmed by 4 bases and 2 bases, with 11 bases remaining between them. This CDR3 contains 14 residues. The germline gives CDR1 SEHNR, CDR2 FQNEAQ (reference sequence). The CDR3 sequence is CASSSSQVQETQYF. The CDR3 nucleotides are TGTGCCAGCAGCTCCAGCCAGGTGCAAGAGACCCAGTACTTC.

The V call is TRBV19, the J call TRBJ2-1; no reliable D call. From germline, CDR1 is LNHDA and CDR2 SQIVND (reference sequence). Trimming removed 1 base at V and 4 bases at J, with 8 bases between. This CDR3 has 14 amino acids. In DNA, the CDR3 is TGTGCCAGTAGTATAGTTGAAAGGTACAATGAGCAGTTCTTC. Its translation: CASSIVERYNEQFF.

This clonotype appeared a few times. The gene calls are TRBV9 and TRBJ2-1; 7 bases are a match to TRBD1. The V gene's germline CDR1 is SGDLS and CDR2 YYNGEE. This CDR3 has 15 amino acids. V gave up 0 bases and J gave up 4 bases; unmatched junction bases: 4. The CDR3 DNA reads TGTGCCAGCAGCGTAGCGTTGGGACAGTACAATGAGCAGTTCTTC. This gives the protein CASSVALGQYNEQFF.